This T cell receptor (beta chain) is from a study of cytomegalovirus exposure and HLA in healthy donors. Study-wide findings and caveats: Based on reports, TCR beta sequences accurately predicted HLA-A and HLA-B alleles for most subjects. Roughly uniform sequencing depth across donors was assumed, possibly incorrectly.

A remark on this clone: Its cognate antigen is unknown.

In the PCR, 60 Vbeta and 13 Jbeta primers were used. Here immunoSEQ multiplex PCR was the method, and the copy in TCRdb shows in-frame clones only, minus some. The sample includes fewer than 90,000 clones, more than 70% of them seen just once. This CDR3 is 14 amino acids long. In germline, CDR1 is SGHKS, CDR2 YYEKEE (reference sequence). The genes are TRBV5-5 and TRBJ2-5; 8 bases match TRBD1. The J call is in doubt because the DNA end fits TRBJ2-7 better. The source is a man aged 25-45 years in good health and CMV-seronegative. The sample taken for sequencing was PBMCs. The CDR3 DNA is TGTGCCAGCACGGGGACAGGTCCGACACACGAGCAGTACTTC. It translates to CASTGTGPTHEQYF.